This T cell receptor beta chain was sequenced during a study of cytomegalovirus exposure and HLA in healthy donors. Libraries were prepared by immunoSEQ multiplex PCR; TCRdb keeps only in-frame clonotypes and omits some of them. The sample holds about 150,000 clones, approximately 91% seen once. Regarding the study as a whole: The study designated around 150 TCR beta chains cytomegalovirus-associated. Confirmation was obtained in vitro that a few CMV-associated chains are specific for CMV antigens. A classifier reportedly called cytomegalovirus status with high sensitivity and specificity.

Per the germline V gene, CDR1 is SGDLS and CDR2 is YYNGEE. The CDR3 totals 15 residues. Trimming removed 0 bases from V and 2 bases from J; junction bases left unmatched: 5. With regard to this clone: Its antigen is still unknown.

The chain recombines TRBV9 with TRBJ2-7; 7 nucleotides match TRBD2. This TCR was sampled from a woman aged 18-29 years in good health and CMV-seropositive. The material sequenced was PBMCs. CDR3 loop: CASSVELAPAYEQYF. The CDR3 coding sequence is TGTGCCAGCAGCGTAGAACTAGCGCCAGCCTACGAGCAGTACTTC.